This T cell receptor (beta chain) was obtained from a study of blood T cell repertoires in COVID-19. Study-level background: There were acute and convalescent COVID-19 samples, and they came from the United States, Italy and Spain. T cells, B-cell-depleted T cells, or PBMCs provided the cDNA or gDNA that served as material.

It was within 2 weeks before study entry that exposed participants met a COVID-19 case. Per germline, CDR1 MNHEY and CDR2 SVGEGT. The CDR3 is made up of 18 amino acids. J gave up 3 bases and V 0 bases, and 11 bases lay outside the gene matches. Sequencing used immunoSEQ multiplex PCR; TCRdb keeps in-frame clones, though not all of them. The sample lists about 64,000 clones; 65% to 85% were seen once. Source material: PBMCs or T cells enriched from blood (not recorded which). The rearrangement uses TRBV6-2 or TRBV6-3 and TRBJ1-5; 7 nucleotides line up with TRBD1. This clonotype was obtained from a woman aged 55-70 years who had been exposed to COVID-19. As DNA, the CDR3 is TGTGCCAGCAGTTACTCGACGCGGGGGGGACAGATCAATCAGCCCCAGCATTTT. Its translation is CASSYSTRGGQINQPQHF.